This TCR beta chain was observed in a study of cytomegalovirus exposure and HLA in healthy donors. CDR3 length: 15 residues. V was cut by 3 bases and J by 6 bases, with 15 bases left in between. Germline V gene data show CDR1 as KGHSH and CDR2 as LQKENI. A multiplex PCR was run with 60 Vbeta primers and 13 Jbeta primers. Using immunoSEQ multiplex PCR, the repertoire was profiled, and TCRdb retains in-frame clones only, with some absent. Among about 200,000 clones listed, about 80% were seen once. The sample was PBMCs. The chain combines TRBV18 with TRBJ1-5, with a tentative D call TRBD1 (5 bases). This receptor was identified in a man aged 35-49 years in good health and CMV-seropositive. CDR3 sequence: CASSPTGIRSQPQHF. CDR3 coding DNA: TGTGCCAGCTCACCCACAGGCATCAGGAGTCAGCCCCAGCATTTT.